A selection of T cell receptor beta chains follows, all from one sample in a study of blood T cell repertoires in COVID-19. Assay: immunoSEQ multiplex PCR; the TCRdb copy retains only in-frame clones and omits some. The sample yields about 70,000 clones, about 90% seen once. The sample comprised peripheral blood. The receptors come from a man in his 60s with acute or convalescent COVID-19. CDR3s include the opening cysteine and the closing phenylalanine or tryptophan. A D gene is named only where the DNA matches it firmly. Where a row states a size, it is once, few, many or the class of an expanded clone; other rows omit it.

V gene: TRBV29-1; clone size: once; J gene: TRBJ1-6; D gene: TRBD1; CDR3 DNA: TGCAGCGTAAGACAGGGGGTAAACTCACCCCTCCACTTT; CDR3 protein: CSVRQGVNSPLHF
V gene: TRBV12-3/TRBV12-4; clone size: NA; J gene: TRBJ1-2; D gene: NA; CDR3 DNA: TGTGCCAACAGTTTTAGGGGTGATGGCTACACCTTC; CDR3 protein: CANSFRGDGYTF
V gene: TRBV5-6; clone size: NA; J gene: TRBJ2-2; D gene: TRBD1; CDR3 DNA: TGTGCCAGCAGCTTGCTGAAGAACAGGGGACCGGCCGGGGAGCTGTTTTTT; CDR3 protein: CASSLLKNRGPAGELFF
V gene: TRBV10-3; clone size: NA; J gene: TRBJ2-6; D gene: NA; CDR3 DNA: TGTGCCACTCTCAGGGAATTCTCTGGGGCCAACGTCCTGACTTTC; CDR3 protein: CATLREFSGANVLTF
V gene: TRBV6-5; clone size: NA; J gene: TRBJ1-5; D gene: TRBD1; CDR3 DNA: TGTGCCAGCAGTTACGGACAGGTTAGCAATCAGCCCCAGCATTTT; CDR3 protein: CASSYGQVSNQPQHF
V gene: TRBV6-1; clone size: NA; J gene: TRBJ1-5; D gene: TRBD1; CDR3 DNA: TGTGCCAGCAGTGATAGTCAGGGGGTTCAGCCCCAGCATTTT; CDR3 protein: CASSDSQGVQPQHF
V gene: TRBV19; clone size: once; J gene: TRBJ1-6; D gene: TRBD1; CDR3 DNA: TGTGCCAGTAGGGACAGGGCTTCACCCCTCCACTTT; CDR3 protein: CASRDRASPLHF
V gene: TRBV2; clone size: NA; J gene: TRBJ1-1; D gene: NA; CDR3 DNA: TGTGCCAGCAGTGAAAGGATTCTTCAGCCCCCGGGAGCTTTCTTT; CDR3 protein: CASSERILQPPGAFF
V gene: TRBV9; clone size: NA; J gene: TRBJ2-3; D gene: NA; CDR3 DNA: TGTGCCAGCAGCGCCGGACACCACACAGATACGCAGTATTTT; CDR3 protein: CASSAGHHTDTQYF
V gene: TRBV6-6; clone size: NA; J gene: TRBJ2-7; D gene: TRBD1; CDR3 DNA: TGTGCCAGCAGTCCGACCGACAGGGGAACCTACGAGCAGTACTTC; CDR3 protein: CASSPTDRGTYEQYF
V gene: TRBV30; clone size: NA; J gene: TRBJ1-6; D gene: NA; CDR3 DNA: TGTGCCTGGAGCCGGGACAATGAATCACCCCTCCACTTT; CDR3 protein: CAWSRDNESPLHF
V gene: TRBV6-4; clone size: NA; J gene: TRBJ2-3; D gene: NA; CDR3 DNA: TGTGCCAGCAGAGAGACAGCCACAGATACGCAGTATTTT; CDR3 protein: CASRETATDTQYF
V gene: TRBV27; clone size: NA; J gene: TRBJ1-6; D gene: NA; CDR3 DNA: TGTGCCAGCAGTTTAGCCTCGGACAGATTGAATTCACCCCTCCACTTT; CDR3 protein: CASSLASDRLNSPLHF
V gene: TRBV19; clone size: NA; J gene: TRBJ1-5; D gene: NA; CDR3 DNA: TGTGCCAGTAGTAGCCGGGAGGATCAGCCCCAGCATTTT; CDR3 protein: CASSSREDQPQHF
V gene: TRBV19; clone size: once; J gene: TRBJ1-2; D gene: TRBD1; CDR3 DNA: TGTGCCAGTAGTATAGTATGGGACAGGCACTATGGCTACACCTTC; CDR3 protein: CASSIVWDRHYGYTF
V gene: TRBV5-1; clone size: NA; J gene: TRBJ1-1; D gene: TRBD1; CDR3 DNA: TGCGCCAGCAGCCTGGGACAGGCCCACACTGAAGCTTTCTTT; CDR3 protein: CASSLGQAHTEAFF
V gene: TRBV5-1; clone size: NA; J gene: TRBJ1-6; D gene: NA; CDR3 DNA: TGCGCCAGCAGCCGGGAGGGATCAGGTAATTCACCCCTCCACTTT; CDR3 protein: CASSREGSGNSPLHF
V gene: TRBV9; clone size: few; J gene: TRBJ2-5; D gene: TRBD1; CDR3 DNA: TGTGCCAGCAGCAGACTGACAGGGGCGACTTTAGAGACCCAGTACTTC; CDR3 protein: CASSRLTGATLETQYF
V gene: TRBV6-6; clone size: once; J gene: TRBJ1-1; D gene: NA; CDR3 DNA: TGTGCCAGCAGTTACACTGAGAACACTGAAGCTTTCTTT; CDR3 protein: CASSYTENTEAFF
V gene: TRBV7-9; clone size: NA; J gene: TRBJ1-6; D gene: NA; CDR3 DNA: TGTGCCAGCAGCTGGGACATGATCGATAATTCACCCCTCCACTTT; CDR3 protein: CASSWDMIDNSPLHF
V gene: TRBV29-1; clone size: NA; J gene: TRBJ1-1; D gene: NA; CDR3 DNA: TGCAGCGTTGGCAGGGTTCTGAACACTGAAGCTTTCTTT; CDR3 protein: CSVGRVLNTEAFF
V gene: TRBV19; clone size: NA; J gene: TRBJ2-1; D gene: TRBD2; CDR3 DNA: TGTGCCAGTAGTATAACCGTAGCGGGGGCCTACAATGAGCAGTTCTTC; CDR3 protein: CASSITVAGAYNEQFF
V gene: TRBV7-9; clone size: NA; J gene: TRBJ2-2; D gene: NA; CDR3 DNA: TGTGCCAGCAGCTTGCAACAGCTTTCGAACACCGGGGAGCTGTTTTTT; CDR3 protein: CASSLQQLSNTGELFF
V gene: TRBV13; clone size: NA; J gene: TRBJ1-2; D gene: NA; CDR3 DNA: TGTGCCAGCAGCCTTTCTCGGGCAGGGCTGAACTATGGCTACACCTTC; CDR3 protein: CASSLSRAGLNYGYTF
V gene: TRBV2; clone size: NA; J gene: TRBJ1-5; D gene: NA; CDR3 DNA: TGTGCCAGCAGTGGGATCGGGGGGGCTGCGAGTCAGCCCCAGCATTTT; CDR3 protein: CASSGIGGAASQPQHF
V gene: TRBV5-1; clone size: NA; J gene: TRBJ2-2; D gene: TRBD1; CDR3 DNA: TGCGCCAGCAGCCCAAGGACAGGGGACCCCGGGGAGCTGTTTTTT; CDR3 protein: CASSPRTGDPGELFF
V gene: TRBV3-1/TRBV3-2; clone size: NA; J gene: TRBJ2-7; D gene: NA; CDR3 DNA: TGTGCCAGCAGCCAGGGTTTAGCTTACGAGCAGTACTTC; CDR3 protein: CASSQGLAYEQYF
V gene: TRBV19; clone size: NA; J gene: TRBJ1-1; D gene: TRBD1; CDR3 DNA: TGTGCCAGTAGCCAACAGGGGTATGACACTGAAGCTTTCTTT; CDR3 protein: CASSQQGYDTEAFF
V gene: TRBV12-3/TRBV12-4; clone size: NA; J gene: TRBJ1-6; D gene: NA; CDR3 DNA: TGTGCCAGCAGCCTTTATAATTCACCCCTCCACTTT; CDR3 protein: CASSLYNSPLHF
V gene: TRBV5-4; clone size: NA; J gene: TRBJ2-3; D gene: TRBD1; CDR3 DNA: TGTGCCAGCAGCGGGACGGACAGGGCTAGTACGCAGTATTTT; CDR3 protein: CASSGTDRASTQYF
V gene: TRBV30; clone size: NA; J gene: TRBJ2-5; D gene: NA; CDR3 DNA: TGTGCCTGGAGTATCGCGGGGAGGCAAGAGACCCAGTACTTC; CDR3 protein: CAWSIAGRQETQYF
V gene: TRBV12-3/TRBV12-4; clone size: NA; J gene: TRBJ1-2; D gene: NA; CDR3 DNA: TGTGCCAGCAGTTTGTCTCTCCTCTATGGCTACACCTTC; CDR3 protein: CASSLSLLYGYTF
V gene: TRBV7-2; clone size: NA; J gene: TRBJ1-1; D gene: NA; CDR3 DNA: TGTGCCAGCAGTTTGACGAGGGCCCCGAACACTGAAGCTTTCTTT; CDR3 protein: CASSLTRAPNTEAFF
V gene: TRBV27; clone size: NA; J gene: TRBJ2-7; D gene: TRBD1; CDR3 DNA: TGTGCCAGCAGGCCCGGGACAGGGAATTACGAGCAGTACTTC; CDR3 protein: CASRPGTGNYEQYF
V gene: TRBV24-1; clone size: NA; J gene: TRBJ2-2; D gene: TRBD2; CDR3 DNA: TGTGCCACCAGTGGGCCCCGCCGACTAGCGGGGGGGGAGAACACCGGGGAGCTGTTTTTT; CDR3 protein: CATSGPRRLAGGENTGELFF
V gene: TRBV7-8; clone size: NA; J gene: TRBJ1-5; D gene: NA; CDR3 DNA: TGTGCCAGCAGCTTAGACCAGGGCAATCAGCCCCAGCATTTT; CDR3 protein: CASSLDQGNQPQHF
V gene: TRBV3-1/TRBV3-2; clone size: NA; J gene: TRBJ2-3; D gene: NA; CDR3 DNA: TGTGCCAGCAGCCAACTACAGGGCACAGATACGCAGTATTTT; CDR3 protein: CASSQLQGTDTQYF
V gene: TRBV18; clone size: NA; J gene: TRBJ1-2; D gene: NA; CDR3 DNA: TGTGCCAGCTCACCAGAGGGTATCCCCTATGGCTACACCTTC; CDR3 protein: CASSPEGIPYGYTF
V gene: TRBV7-2; clone size: NA; J gene: TRBJ1-1; D gene: NA; CDR3 DNA: TGTGCCAGCAGCCCTACAGGGGAAGCTTTCTTT; CDR3 protein: CASSPTGEAFF
V gene: TRBV5-1; clone size: NA; J gene: TRBJ2-5; D gene: TRBD1; CDR3 DNA: TGCGCCAGCAGCTTACAGGGGGCACAAGAGACCCAGTACTTC; CDR3 protein: CASSLQGAQETQYF
V gene: TRBV7-9; clone size: NA; J gene: TRBJ1-1; D gene: TRBD1; CDR3 DNA: TGTGCCAGCAGCTCCGGGACAGCCAACACTGAAGCTTTCTTT; CDR3 protein: CASSSGTANTEAFF
V gene: TRBV5-1; clone size: NA; J gene: TRBJ1-2; D gene: NA; CDR3 DNA: TGCGCCAGCAGCTTCGGGACAAACTATGGCTACACCTTC; CDR3 protein: CASSFGTNYGYTF